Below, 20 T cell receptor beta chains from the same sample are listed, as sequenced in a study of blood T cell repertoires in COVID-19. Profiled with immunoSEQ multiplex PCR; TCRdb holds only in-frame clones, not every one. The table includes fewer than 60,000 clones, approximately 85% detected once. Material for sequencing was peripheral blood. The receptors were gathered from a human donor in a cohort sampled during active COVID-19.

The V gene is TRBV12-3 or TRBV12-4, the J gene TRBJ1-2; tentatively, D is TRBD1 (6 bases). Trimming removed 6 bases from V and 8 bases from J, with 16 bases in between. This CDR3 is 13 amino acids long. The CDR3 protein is CASRVTGRGGYTF. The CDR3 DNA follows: TGTGCCAGCAGAGTAACAGGGCGAGGAGGCTACACCTTC.

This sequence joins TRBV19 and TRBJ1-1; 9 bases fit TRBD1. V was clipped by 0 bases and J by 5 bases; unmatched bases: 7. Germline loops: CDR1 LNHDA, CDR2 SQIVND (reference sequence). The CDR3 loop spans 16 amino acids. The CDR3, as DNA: TGTGCCAGTAGTATAGAGACAGGGGGATATGAGACTGAAGCTTTCTTT. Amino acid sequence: CASSIETGGYETEAFF.

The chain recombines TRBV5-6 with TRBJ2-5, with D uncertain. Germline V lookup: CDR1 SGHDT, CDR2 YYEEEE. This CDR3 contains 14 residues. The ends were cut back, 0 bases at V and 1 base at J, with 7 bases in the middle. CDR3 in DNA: TGTGCCAGCAGCTTGGGTCGGTTCCAAGAGACCCAGTACTTC. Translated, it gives CASSLGRFQETQYF.

The CDR3 loop is CASSQRGLKNTGELFF. In nucleotides, the CDR3 is TGCGCCAGCAGCCAAAGGGGACTTAAGAACACCGGGGAGCTGTTTTTT. The chain carries TRBV4-3 and TRBJ2-2; TRBD2 might be the D (6 bases). V gave up 2 bases and J gave up 1 base, with 11 bases separating them. Germline CDR1 LGHNA, CDR2 YSLEER. This CDR3 is built from 16 residues.

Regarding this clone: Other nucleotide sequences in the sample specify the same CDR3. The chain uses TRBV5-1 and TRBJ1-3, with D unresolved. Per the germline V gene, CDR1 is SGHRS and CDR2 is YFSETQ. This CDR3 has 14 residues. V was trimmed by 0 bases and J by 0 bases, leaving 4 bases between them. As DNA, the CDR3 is TGCGCCAGCAGCTTGGGGGCCTCTGGAAACACCATATATTTT. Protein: CASSLGASGNTIYF.

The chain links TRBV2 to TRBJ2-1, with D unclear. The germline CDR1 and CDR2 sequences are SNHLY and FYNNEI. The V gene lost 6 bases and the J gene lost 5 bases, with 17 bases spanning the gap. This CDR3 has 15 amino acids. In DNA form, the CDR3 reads TGTGCCAGCAGCTATGACAAAGGCCCTAACAATGAGCAGTTCTTC. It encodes CASSYDKGPNNEQFF.

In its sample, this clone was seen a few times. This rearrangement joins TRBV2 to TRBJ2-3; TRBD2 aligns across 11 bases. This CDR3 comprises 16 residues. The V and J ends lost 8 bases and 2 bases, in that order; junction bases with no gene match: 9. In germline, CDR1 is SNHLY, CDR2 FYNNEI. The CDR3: CASPEGLADLTDTQYF. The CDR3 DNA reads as TGTGCCAGCCCGGAGGGACTAGCGGATCTCACAGATACGCAGTATTTT. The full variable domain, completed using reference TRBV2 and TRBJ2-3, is EPEVTQTPSHQVTQMGQEVILRCVPISNHLYFYWYRQILGQKVEFLVSFYNNEISEKSEIFDDQFSVERPDGSNFTLKIRSTKLEDSAMYFCASPEGLADLTDTQYFGPGTRLTVL.

CDR3 sequence: CAWFRTGTNTEAFF. The CDR3 bases are TGTGCCTGGTTCCGGACAGGAACGAACACTGAAGCTTTCTTT. V and J are TRBV30 and TRBJ1-1; 7 bases map to TRBD1. Trimming cost V 5 bases and J 1 base; bases outside gene matches: 7. This CDR3 has 14 residues. Germline V gene data show CDR1 as GTSNPN and CDR2 as SVGIG (reference sequence).

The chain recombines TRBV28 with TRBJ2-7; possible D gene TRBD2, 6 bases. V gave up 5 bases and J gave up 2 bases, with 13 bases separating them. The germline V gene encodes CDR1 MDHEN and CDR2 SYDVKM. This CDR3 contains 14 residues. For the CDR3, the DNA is TGTGCCAGCAGTCAGGCGCCGGGAGCCTACGAGCAGTACTTC. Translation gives CASSQAPGAYEQYF. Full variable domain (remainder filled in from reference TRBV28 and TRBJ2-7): DVKVTQSSRYLVKRTGEKVFLECVQDMDHENMFWYRQDPGLGLRLIYFSYDVKMKEKGDIPEGYSVSREKKERFSLILESASTNQTSMYLCASSQAPGAYEQYFGPGTRLTVT.

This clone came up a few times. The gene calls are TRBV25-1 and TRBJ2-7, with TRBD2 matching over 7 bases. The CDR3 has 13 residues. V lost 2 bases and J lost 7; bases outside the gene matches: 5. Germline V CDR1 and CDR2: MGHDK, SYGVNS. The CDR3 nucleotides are TGTGCCAGCAGTGAAGCGGGAGAGGGGGAGCAGTACTTC. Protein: CASSEAGEGEQYF.

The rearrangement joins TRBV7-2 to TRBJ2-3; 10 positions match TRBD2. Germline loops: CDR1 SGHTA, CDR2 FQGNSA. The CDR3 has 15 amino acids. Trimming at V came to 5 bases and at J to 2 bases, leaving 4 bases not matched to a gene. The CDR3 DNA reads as TGTGCCAGCAGCGCGACTAGCGGGCCCACAGATACGCAGTATTTT. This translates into CASSATSGPTDTQYF.

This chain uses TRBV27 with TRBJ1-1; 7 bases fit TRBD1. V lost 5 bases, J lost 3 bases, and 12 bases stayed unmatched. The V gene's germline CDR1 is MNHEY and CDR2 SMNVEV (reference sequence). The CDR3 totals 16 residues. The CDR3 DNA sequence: TGTGCCAGCAGTCCATATCGGACAGGCTCAGACACTGAAGCTTTCTTT. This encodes CASSPYRTGSDTEAFF.

The CDR3 loop is CASSRGPLAATDTQYF. In DNA, the CDR3 is TGTGCCAGCAGCAGAGGCCCCCTAGCGGCCACAGATACGCAGTATTTT. This sequence joins TRBV5-4 and TRBJ2-3; TRBD2 matches 7 bases. CDR1 SGHNT and CDR2 YYREEE come from the germline V gene (reference sequence). This CDR3 region has 16 residues. The J segment lost 2 bases and the V segment lost 4 bases, leaving 10 bases of the junction unmatched.

The CDR3 DNA reads as TGCAGCGTTCCCGGGACAAGGATGAACACTGAAGCTTTCTTT. Its protein is CSVPGTRMNTEAFF. V is TRBV29-1 and J is TRBJ1-1, with D perhaps matching TRBD1 (6 bases). The CDR3 covers 14 residues. Germline V lookup: CDR1 SQVTM, CDR2 ANQGSEA. Trimming cost V 5 bases and J 0 bases, with 13 bases left between them.

The CDR3 DNA reads as TGTGCCAGCAGCCCCCTAGTGACAGTTCAAGAGACCCAGTACTTC. Its protein is CASSPLVTVQETQYF. The V gene is TRBV11-2, the J gene TRBJ2-5; TRBD1 is a possible D gene (5 bases). Germline assignment: CDR1 SGHAT and CDR2 FQNNGV. V gave up 5 bases and J gave up 2 bases, with 15 bases separating them. The CDR3 length is 15 residues.

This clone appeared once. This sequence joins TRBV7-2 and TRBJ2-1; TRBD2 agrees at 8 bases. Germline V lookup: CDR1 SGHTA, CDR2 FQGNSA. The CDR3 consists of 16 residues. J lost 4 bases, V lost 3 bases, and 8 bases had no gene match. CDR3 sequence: CASSLGTSGTYNEQFF. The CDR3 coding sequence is TGTGCCAGCAGCTTGGGTACTAGCGGTACGTACAATGAGCAGTTCTTC.

In nucleotides, the CDR3 is TGTGCCAGCAGTTTATTCCGTGGCCCCTACGAGCAGTACTTC. It encodes CASSLFRGPYEQYF. The gene calls are TRBV27 and TRBJ2-7, with D unresolved. Germline V gene data show CDR1 as MNHEY and CDR2 as SMNVEV (reference sequence). V shed 1 base and J shed 2 bases, with 9 bases lying between them. CDR3 size: 14 residues.

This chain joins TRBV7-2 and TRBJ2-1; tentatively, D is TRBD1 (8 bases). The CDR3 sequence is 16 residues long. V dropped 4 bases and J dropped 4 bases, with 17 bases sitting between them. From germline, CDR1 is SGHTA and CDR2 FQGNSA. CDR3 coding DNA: TGTGCCAGCAGCTCCCTGGACAGGGAGGGATACAATGAGCAGTTCTTC. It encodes CASSSLDREGYNEQFF.

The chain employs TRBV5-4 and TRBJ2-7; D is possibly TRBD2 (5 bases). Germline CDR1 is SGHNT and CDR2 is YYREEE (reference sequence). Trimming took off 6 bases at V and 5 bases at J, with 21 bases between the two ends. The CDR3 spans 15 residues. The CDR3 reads CASTVGGRGGDEQYF. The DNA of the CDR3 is TGTGCCAGCACCGTTGGAGGTCGGGGTGGAGACGAGCAGTACTTC. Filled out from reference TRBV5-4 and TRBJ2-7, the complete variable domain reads ETGVTQSPTHLIKTRGQQVTLRCSSQSGHNTVSWYQQALGQGPQFIFQYYREEENGRGNFPPRFSGLQFPNYSSELNVNALELDDSALYLCASTVGGRGGDEQYFGPGTRLTVT.

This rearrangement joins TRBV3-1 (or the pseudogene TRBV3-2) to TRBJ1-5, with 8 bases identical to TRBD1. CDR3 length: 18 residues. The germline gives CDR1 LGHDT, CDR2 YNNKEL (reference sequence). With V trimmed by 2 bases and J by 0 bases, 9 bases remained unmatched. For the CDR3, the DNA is TGTGCCAGCAGCCAACTACAGGGGGTCCGTTATAGCAATCAGCCCCAGCATTTT. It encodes CASSQLQGVRYSNQPQHF.